The clone carrying this TCR beta chain turned up a few times. The sample originates from a study of sequential checkpoint blockade in melanoma. Study in general: Arm A got nivolumab then ipilimumab; arm B the reverse, 1:1.

This CDR3 spans 15 amino acids. Germline V lookup: CDR1 MNHEY, CDR2 SMNVEV (reference sequence). With 3 bases clipped from V and 7 bases from J, the junction kept 6 bases outside the gene matches. Here immunoSEQ multiplex PCR was the method, and the copy in TCRdb shows in-frame clones only, minus some. The sample carries 8,400 or so clones, 50% to 70% recorded once. This sample's treatment: randomized to nivolumab then ipilimumab (arm A) or the reverse (arm B). DNA-damaging chemotherapy had not been given to any patient beforehand. This material consisted of CD8+ T cells sorted from blood (inferred from file names), taken from a patient given nivolumab and ipilimumab in sequence. V is TRBV27 and J is TRBJ1-6; 7 bases are shared with TRBD1. This TCR was sampled from a human patient with melanoma. Some clones in this sample may be carry-over from other donors' samples. CDR3 bases: TGTGCCAGCAGTTTCTACAGGGGAACCAATTCACCCCTCCACTTT. Protein: CASSFYRGTNSPLHF.